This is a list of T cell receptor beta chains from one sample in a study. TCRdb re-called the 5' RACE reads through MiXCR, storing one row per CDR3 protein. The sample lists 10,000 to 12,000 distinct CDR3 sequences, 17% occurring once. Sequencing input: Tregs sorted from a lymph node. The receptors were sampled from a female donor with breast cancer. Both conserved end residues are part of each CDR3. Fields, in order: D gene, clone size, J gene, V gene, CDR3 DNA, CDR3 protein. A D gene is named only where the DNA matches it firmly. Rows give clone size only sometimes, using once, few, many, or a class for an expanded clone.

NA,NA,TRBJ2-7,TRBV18,TGTGCCAGCTCAATAGGCGGGGCGAGGTCCTACGAGCAGTACTTC,CASSIGGARSYEQYF
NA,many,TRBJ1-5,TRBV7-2,TGTGCCAGCAGCTCCCGTGGGTTTAGCAATCAGCCCCAGCATTTT,CASSSRGFSNQPQHF
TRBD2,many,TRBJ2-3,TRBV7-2,TGTGCCAGCAGCTTTCAAGCGGGAGGAAGCACAGATACGCAGTATTTT,CASSFQAGGSTDTQYF
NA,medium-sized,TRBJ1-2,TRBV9,TGTGCCAGCAGCGTAGCCGCTGGCTACACCTTC,CASSVAAGYTF
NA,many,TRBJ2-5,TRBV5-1,TGCGCCAGCAGCTTGGGGAGAGCGGGAGAGACCCAGTACTTC,CASSLGRAGETQYF
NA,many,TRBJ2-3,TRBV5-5,TGTGCCAGCAGCTTTTCTGGAGCAGACACAGATACGCAGTATTTT,CASSFSGADTDTQYF
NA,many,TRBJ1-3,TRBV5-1,TGCGCCAGCAGCTTAGATCAGGGGTCTGGAAACACCATATATTTT,CASSLDQGSGNTIYF
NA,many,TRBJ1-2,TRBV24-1,TGTGCCACCAGTGATGCTCCCGGGGGATCGTCAGCCAACTATGGCTACACCTTC,CATSDAPGGSSANYGYTF
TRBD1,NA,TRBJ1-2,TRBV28,TGTGCCAGCGGCCCCCGGGACAGGGACGGCTACACCTTC,CASGPRDRDGYTF
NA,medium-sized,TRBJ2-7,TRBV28,TGTGCCAGCGTCGCAAGCGGAACCTACGAGCAGTACTTC,CASVASGTYEQYF
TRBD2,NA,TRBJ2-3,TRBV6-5,TGTGCCAGCAGGGCGGGACTAGCGGGTGTAGATACGCAGTATTTT,CASRAGLAGVDTQYF
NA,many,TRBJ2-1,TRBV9,TGTGCCAGCAGCGTGCTGGGGAGCTCCTACAATGAGCAGTTCTTC,CASSVLGSSYNEQFF
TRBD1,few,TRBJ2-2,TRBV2,TGTGCCAGCTACGACAGGGTGGGCACCGGGGAGCTGTTTTTT,CASYDRVGTGELFF
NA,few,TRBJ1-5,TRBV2,TGTGCCAGCAGTACCAACAATCAGCCCCAGCATTTT,CASSTNNQPQHF
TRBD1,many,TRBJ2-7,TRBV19,TGTGCCAGTAGTCAGGACAGGTGGGCCTACGAGCAGTACTTC,CASSQDRWAYEQYF
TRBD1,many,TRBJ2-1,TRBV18,TGTGCCAGCTCACGGGGACAGGGGTACAATGAGCAGTTCTTC,CASSRGQGYNEQFF
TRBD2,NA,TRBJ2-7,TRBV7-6,TGTGCCAGCGGCCCCACTAGCGGGAGCTACGAGCAGTACTTC,CASGPTSGSYEQYF
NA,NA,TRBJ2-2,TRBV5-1,TGCGCCAGCAGCTCCGGGGGGCGGGAGCTGTTTTTT,CASSSGGRELFF
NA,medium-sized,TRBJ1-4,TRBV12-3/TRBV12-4,TGTGCCAGCAGTTTAGCGCTTAGAGGTGGCGAAAAACTGTTTTTT,CASSLALRGGEKLFF
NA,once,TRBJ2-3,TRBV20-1,TGCAGTGCCCTAACACTCACAGATACGCAGTATTTT,CSALTLTDTQYF
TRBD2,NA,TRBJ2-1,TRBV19,TGTGCCAGTAGTCCTCAAGCTAGCGGGATAAGAAATGAGCAGCTCTTC,CASSPQASGIRNEQLF
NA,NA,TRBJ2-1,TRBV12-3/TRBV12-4,TGTGCCAGCAGTTTAAGTGGCGCCGTGAGTCGCTACAATGAGCAGTTCTTC,CASSLSGAVSRYNEQFF
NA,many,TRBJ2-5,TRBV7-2,TGTGCCAGCAGCTTAGGGTGGCAGGGGTTCCAAGAGACCCAGTACTTC,CASSLGWQGFQETQYF
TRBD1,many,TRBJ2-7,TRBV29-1,TGCAGCGTCTCCGGGACAGGGGGCAACGAGCAGTACTTC,CSVSGTGGNEQYF
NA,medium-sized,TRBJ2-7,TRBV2,TGTGCCAGCGGAGGGTACGAGCAGTACTTC,CASGGYEQYF
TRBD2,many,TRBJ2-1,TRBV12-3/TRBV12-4,TGTGCCAGCAGTTTAAGGGTGGGAGGGAAGAGTACTCCAACGAATGAGCAGTTCTTC,CASSLRVGGKSTPTNEQFF
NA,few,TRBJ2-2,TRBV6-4,TGTGCCAGCAGTGAAAAAGGGGGGGCCACCGGGGAGCTGTTTTTT,CASSEKGGATGELFF
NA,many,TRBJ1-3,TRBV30,TGTGCCTGGATACAGGCAACTGGAAACACCATATATTTT,CAWIQATGNTIYF
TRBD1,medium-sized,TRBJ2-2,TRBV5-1,TGCGCCAGCTCAACAGGGGTATCCGGGGAGCTGTTTTTT,CASSTGVSGELFF
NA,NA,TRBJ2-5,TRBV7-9,TGTGCCAGCCCGGGACCCACGAAAGAGACCCAGTACTTC,CASPGPTKETQYF
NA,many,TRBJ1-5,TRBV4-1,TGCGCCAGCAGCCAAGATTTACAGAGCAATCAGCCCCAGCATTTT,CASSQDLQSNQPQHF
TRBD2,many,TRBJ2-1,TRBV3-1,TGTGCCAGCAGCCAAGTCGGTAGCGGGCTCCAGGGCAATGAGCAGTTCTTC,CASSQVGSGLQGNEQFF
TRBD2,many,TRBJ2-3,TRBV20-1,TGCAGTGCTATCGACGCGGGAGGGGCAGATACGCAGTATTTT,CSAIDAGGADTQYF
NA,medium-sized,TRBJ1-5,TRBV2,TGTGCCAGCAGTGGGGCCGGCGGGCAGCCCCAGCATTTT,CASSGAGGQPQHF
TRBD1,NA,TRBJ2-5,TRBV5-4,TGTGCCAGCAGCTTGAGGACAGGGGACGAGACCCAGTACTTC,CASSLRTGDETQYF
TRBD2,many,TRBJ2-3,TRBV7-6,TGTGCCAGCAGCTTAGTGGGAGGGATAACAGATACGCAGTATTTT,CASSLVGGITDTQYF
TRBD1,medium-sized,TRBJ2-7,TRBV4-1,TGCGCCAGCAGCCAAGAGTCGACAGGGGGTTACGAGCAGTACTTC,CASSQESTGGYEQYF
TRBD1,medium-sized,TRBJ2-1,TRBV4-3,TGCGCCAGCAGCCAAGATGGCGGGACAGGGCAGTTCTTC,CASSQDGGTGQFF
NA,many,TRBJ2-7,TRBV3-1,TGTGCCAGCAGCCTCCGCGGGACCTACGAGCAGTACTTC,CASSLRGTYEQYF
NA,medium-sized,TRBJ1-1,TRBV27,TGTGCCAGCAGCCCCCTTTCCCAGGGGCACACTGAAGCTTTCTTT,CASSPLSQGHTEAFF
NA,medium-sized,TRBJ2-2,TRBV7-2,TGTGCCAGCAGCATCAAAGGGACAGCGGGAATTAACACCGGGGAGCTGTTTTTT,CASSIKGTAGINTGELFF
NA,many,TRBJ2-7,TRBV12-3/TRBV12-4,TGTGCCAGCAGCGAACAGGGTTTTTCCTACGAGCAGTACTTC,CASSEQGFSYEQYF
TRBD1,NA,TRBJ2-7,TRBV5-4,TGTGCCAGCAGCTCCAGGGGGCGAGACGAGCAGTACTTC,CASSSRGRDEQYF
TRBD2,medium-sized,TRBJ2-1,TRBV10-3,TGTGCCATCAGTGCGGGGGGGCCCAATGAGCAGTTCTTC,CAISAGGPNEQFF
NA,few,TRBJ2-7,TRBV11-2,TGTGCCAGCAGCTTAAGCGGCGGGATCGAGCAGTACTTC,CASSLSGGIEQYF
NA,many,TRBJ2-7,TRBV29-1,TGCAGCGTGGGACAGCCTAGCGCAACCTACGAGCAGTACTTC,CSVGQPSATYEQYF
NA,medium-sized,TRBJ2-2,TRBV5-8,TGTGCCAGCAGCTTAGGGGCCGGGGAGCTGTTTTTT,CASSLGAGELFF
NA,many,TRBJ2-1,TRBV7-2,TGTGCCAGCACCGGAAGACTGGCCTCCTACAATGAGCAGTTCTTC,CASTGRLASYNEQFF
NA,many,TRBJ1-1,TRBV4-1,TGCGCCAGCAGCCGGACGGCAGGGCGCACTGAAGCTTTCTTT,CASSRTAGRTEAFF
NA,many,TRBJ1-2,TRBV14,TGTGCCAGCAGCCAAGAGGGCAGGGGCTACACCTTC,CASSQEGRGYTF
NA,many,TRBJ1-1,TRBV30,TGTGCCTGGAGTCATACAGGGACGCTGAACACTGAAGCTTTCTTT,CAWSHTGTLNTEAFF
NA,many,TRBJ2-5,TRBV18,TGTGCCAGCTCACCGAGGGGCCAAGAGACCCAGTACTTC,CASSPRGQETQYF
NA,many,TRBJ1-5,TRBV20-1,TGCAGTGCTACACCCCCCGGGGGAAGCAATCAGCCCCAGCATTTT,CSATPPGGSNQPQHF